This TCR beta chain was recovered during a study of early T cells in non-severe SARS-CoV-2 infection. This clonotype was seen repeatedly, ten times or more. Its antigen is still unknown. Study findings and constraints: Anti-spike CD8 responses were favored by VDJdb matching, which missed private and CD4 specificities.

Germline values: CDR1 MDHEN, CDR2 SYDVKM. The junction had 6 bases not matched to a gene; V was cut back by 4 bases and J by 3 bases. CDR3 length: 16 residues. One entry per CDR3 protein results from TCRdb running MiXCR on the 5' RACE reads. The profile shows 53,000 or so distinct CDR3 sequences, less than 15% of them singletons. The source of this sequence is an adult who was a healthcare worker with PCR-confirmed SARS-CoV-2 infection or an uninfected control (not recorded which). The sequences come from whole blood, collected at baseline. The J gene is TRBJ1-5, the V gene TRBV28, with 10 bases aligning to TRBD1. The CDR3 coding sequence is TGTGCCAGCAGTTCCATGGGGACAGGGGACAATCAGCCCCAGCATTTT. Protein product: CASSSMGTGDNQPQHF.